This TCR beta chain originates from a study of OX40 agonist ivuxolimab in advanced cancers. The overall study: Ivuxolimab is an agonistic anti-OX40 (CD134) antibody, and patients were treated with it. General study results and limits: The 0.1-3.0 mg/kg partial responders had among the lowest clonal expansion. Compared with CD4+, CD8+ T cells on average had more expanded clones.

Blood specimens came from baseline, cycle 4 day 1, and cycle 7 day 1. TCRdb's copy holds only in-frame clones and misses some; the assay was immunoSEQ multiplex PCR. Counted here are 72,000 or so clones, roughly 88% occurring once; the ten biggest clones make up around 0.9%. On this clone itself: Its antigen is currently unknown.

This TCR came from an adult with an advanced solid tumor such as melanoma, head and neck, liver or kidney cancer. The sample here was CD4+ or CD8+ T cells sorted from blood, taken in a trial of the OX40 agonist ivuxolimab.

DNA for the CDR3: TGTGCCAGCAGGGGGACAAGCGGGACGAACACCGGGGAGCTGTTTTTT. It codes for CASRGTSGTNTGELFF. V usage is TRBV7-2 and J usage is TRBJ2-2; D possibly corresponds to TRBD2 (7 bases). Between the trimmed V and J ends, which lost 6 bases and 0 bases, there was a span of 14 bases. This CDR3 region has 16 residues. Germline loops: CDR1 SGHTA, CDR2 FQGNSA.